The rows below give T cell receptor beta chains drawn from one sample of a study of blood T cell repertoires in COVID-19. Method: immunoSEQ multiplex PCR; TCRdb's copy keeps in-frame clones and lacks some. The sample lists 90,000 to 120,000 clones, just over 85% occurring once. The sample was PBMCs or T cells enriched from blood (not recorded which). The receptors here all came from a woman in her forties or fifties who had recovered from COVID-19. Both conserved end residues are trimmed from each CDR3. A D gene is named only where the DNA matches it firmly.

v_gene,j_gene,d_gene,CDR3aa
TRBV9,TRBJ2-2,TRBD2,ASSETSGMKTGELF
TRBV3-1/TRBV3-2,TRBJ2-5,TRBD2,ASSQSRTSGVETQY
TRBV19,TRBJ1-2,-,ASSGGQPIYGYT
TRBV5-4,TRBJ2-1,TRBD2,ASSLGAGAWNEQF
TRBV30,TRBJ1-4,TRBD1,AWSVQGSSEKLF
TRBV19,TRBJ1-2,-,ASSISQPATILNWGNYGYT
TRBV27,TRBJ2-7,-,ASRKEDSSYEQY
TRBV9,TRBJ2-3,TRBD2,ASSVGPSGGADTQY
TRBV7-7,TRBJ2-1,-,ASSSQATYLSEQF
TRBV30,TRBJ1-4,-,AWSVLGSKLF
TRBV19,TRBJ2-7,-,ASSTTITAYEQY
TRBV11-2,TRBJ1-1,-,ASSGSGRPEAF
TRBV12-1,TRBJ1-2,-,ASVPNSHYGYT
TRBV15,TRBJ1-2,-,ATSGGSTYGYT
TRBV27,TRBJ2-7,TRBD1,ASRQAGTGGYEQY
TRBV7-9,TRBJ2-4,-,ASSLSQGPDKNIQY
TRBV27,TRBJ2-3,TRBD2,ASTKWGRLTSGGTDTQY
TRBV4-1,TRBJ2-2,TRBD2,ASSQKLAGGGTGELF
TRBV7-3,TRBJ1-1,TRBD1,ASSATGADTEAF
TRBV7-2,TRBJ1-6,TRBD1,ASSLVRSGRGYNSPLH
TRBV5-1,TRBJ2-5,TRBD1,ASSSGDRGFLETQY
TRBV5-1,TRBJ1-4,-,ASSPRGRGSGEKLF
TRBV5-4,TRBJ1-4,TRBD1,ASSEGDSTNEKLF
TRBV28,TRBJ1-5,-,ASSFPGVQPQH
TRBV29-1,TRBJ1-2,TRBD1,SVTRGAYGYT
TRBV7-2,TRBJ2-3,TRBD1,ASSPNRGFTDTQY
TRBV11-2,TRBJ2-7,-,ASSTPGGRGAGYEQY
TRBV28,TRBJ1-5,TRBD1,ASSLRQGRGSNQPQH
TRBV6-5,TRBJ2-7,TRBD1,ASSYSGGTGDHEQY
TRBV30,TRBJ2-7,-,AWSDNLGPYEQY
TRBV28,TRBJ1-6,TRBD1,ASSLIDRDDSPLH
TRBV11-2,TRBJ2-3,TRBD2,ASISLRDGGRATDTQY
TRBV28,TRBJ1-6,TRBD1,ASKRGRDRGFRVRSPLH
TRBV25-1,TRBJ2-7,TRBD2,ASSDGSGRVWQY
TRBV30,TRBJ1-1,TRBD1,AWSVPEQGRTEAF
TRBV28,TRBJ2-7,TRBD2,ASSFPLGLAGITYEQY
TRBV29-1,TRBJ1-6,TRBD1,SAAGTGDNSPLH
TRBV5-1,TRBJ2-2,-,ASSFTGGANTGELF
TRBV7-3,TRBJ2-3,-,ASSSIGGTDTQY
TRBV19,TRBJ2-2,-,ASTPGLGTGELF
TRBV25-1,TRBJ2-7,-,ASSDPGQKAYEQY
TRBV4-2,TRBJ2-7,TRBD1,ASSQELRQGGEQY
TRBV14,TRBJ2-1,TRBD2,ASSFMAGTSGNNEQF
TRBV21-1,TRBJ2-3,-,ASSKVASGGRGDTQY
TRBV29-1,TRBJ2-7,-,SAGISMPYEQY
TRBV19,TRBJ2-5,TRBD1,ASSVGQRGKETQY
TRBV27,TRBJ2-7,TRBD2,ASSLQGLAGGPRYEQY
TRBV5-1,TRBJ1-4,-,ASSLGPNEKLF
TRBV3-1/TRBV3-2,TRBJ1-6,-,ASSQSEDSPLH
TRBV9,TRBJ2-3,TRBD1,ASSGGQGVADTQY
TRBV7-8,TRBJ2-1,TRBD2,ASSLWRGTSGTGEQF
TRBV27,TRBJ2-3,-,ASSFQGTTQY
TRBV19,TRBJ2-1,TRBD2,ASSISLAVYNEQF